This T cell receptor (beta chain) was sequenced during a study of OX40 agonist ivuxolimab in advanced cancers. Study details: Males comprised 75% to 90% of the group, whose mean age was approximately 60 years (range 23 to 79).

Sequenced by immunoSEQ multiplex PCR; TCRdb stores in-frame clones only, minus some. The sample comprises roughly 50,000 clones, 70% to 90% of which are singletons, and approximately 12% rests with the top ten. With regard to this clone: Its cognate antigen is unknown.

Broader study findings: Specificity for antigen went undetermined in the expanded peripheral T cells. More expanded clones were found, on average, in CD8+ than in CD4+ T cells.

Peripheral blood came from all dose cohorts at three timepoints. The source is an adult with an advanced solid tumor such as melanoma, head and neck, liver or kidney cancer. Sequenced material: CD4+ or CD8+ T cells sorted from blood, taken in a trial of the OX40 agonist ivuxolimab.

The CDR3 region is CASSLWAGTEAFF. The CDR3 DNA reads TGTGCCAGCAGTTTATGGGCAGGCACTGAAGCTTTCTTT. The chain employs TRBV27 and TRBJ1-1; D remains ambiguous. V shed 1 base and J shed 4 bases, with 7 bases lying between them. This CDR3 is 13 amino acids long. Germline CDR1 is MNHEY and CDR2 is SMNVEV (reference sequence).